This entry describes one T cell receptor beta chain. No cognate antigen has been identified for it. Base qualities were left out, and no much larger clone turns up one base away. From the germline V gene, CDR1 is SQVTM and CDR2 is ANQGSEA. V and J are trimmed by 4 bases and 0 bases, and the gene matches miss 14 bases of the junction. The CDR3 starts with the cysteine, ends with the phenylalanine, and has 18 residues. CDR3 DNA is the only sequence kept; it has 54 bases, read in frame from the first base. This sample stems from a study of cytomegalovirus exposure and HLA in healthy donors (dated 2017 in TCRdb). About the study as a whole: According to an earlier analysis of a few hundred of the donors, 150 million to 200 million T cells yielded over 100 million unique TCR beta sequences and approximately 300 Gb of sequence data. In an earlier analysis of around 540 of the donors, high-throughput TCR beta sequencing was used to judge whether each TCR beta V gene segment behaved as functional or pseudogenic. Typing coverage differed by locus: A, B, C, DRB1 and DQB1 were typed in roughly 620-630 donors, DQA1 in 500 to 550, DPA1 in 600 to 610, and DPB1 in 400 to 490. Rather than drawing on any new phenotypic data, the later analysis identified candidate immune exposures from TCR beta sequences and the way those sequences occurred across donors. Donor age, sex, ethnicity and CMV serostatus were compiled together with the repertoire data. All discovery cohort repertoires had been generated using a single sequencing platform. The study used immunosequencing to profile the T cell repertoires of 600 to 850 subjects and linked those repertoires to cytomegalovirus serostatus. An early release covering about 600 HLA-typed donors comprised about 300 gigabases of sequencing data and tens of millions of unique TCR sequences. Several DR-DQ haplotypes were treated as single units for association and clustering because of strong linkage in the cohort. On average, around 240,000 unique TCR beta nucleotide sequences were sequenced per donor among about 400 genotyped donors of the cohort, with approximately 18% of those sequences being non-productive. The study combined high-throughput TCR immunosequencing, statistical association of individual TCRs with disease status, and machine learning to predict cytomegalovirus infection status. Of the roughly 400 genotyped donors, roughly 76% were placed in the genetic ancestry cluster associated with self-reported Caucasian donors. In a later analysis, previously published TCR beta repertoires from 500 to 750 donors were re-analyzed and high-resolution HLA genotyping was added so that TCR occurrence patterns could be studied. The study was designed to test whether signatures of past pathogen exposure could be identified by cataloging public T cell receptors. A separate validation cohort of 100 to 150 different subjects was used in addition to the roughly 700-subject first cohort. Both class I and class II loci were covered by HLA typing, at four-digit resolution. A later genetic analysis took genome-wide SNP genotypes for about 55% of the roughly 670 donors and used that subset as a discovery cohort.

Overall study results and their limits: In vitro tests confirmed that a few of the cytomegalovirus-associated TCR beta chains recognize cytomegalovirus antigens. A later genetic analysis reported fewer N-insertions in productive TCRs among donors in an Asian-associated ancestry cluster than the roughly 700-donor mean. According to a later analysis, TCR association rates differed among HLA loci, with DRB1 alleles showing the most associated TCRs and HLA-C alleles showing the fewest. Because counts were too low, more than 15 rarely observed V segments, including chromosome 9 orphons, were excluded from the earlier analysis of roughly 580 of the donors. Broadly in line with IMGT annotations, most TCR beta V segments showed up in productive rearrangements about 87% or about 30% of the time in an earlier analysis of approximately 600 of the donors. In both the original and validation cohorts, the classifier was reported to diagnose cytomegalovirus status with high specificity and sensitivity. Because HLA typing was unavailable for some donors at each locus, only the typed subset was used in association tests. A cluster of highly shared sequence variants was judged likely to be a technical artifact of the sequencing pipeline. Only TCR beta chains were sequenced in this cohort, and the absence of alpha or paired-chain data limited detectable features. Across donors, most TCR sequences were observed very rarely, whereas some public TCRs were present in many individuals. The 87-base-pair reads could not distinguish some IMGT-functional V segments, including TRBV6-2 and TRBV6-3, so those segments were excluded. For the cohort, immune exposure information was limited to CMV serostatus. Linkage disequilibrium might explain the correlated functional status among segregating V segments, but an unknown experimental factor could not be excluded. The authors suggested that the approach could potentially be extended to other disease states and immunological phenotypes. A further reported finding was that TCR beta sequences accurately predicted the HLA-A and HLA-B alleles for most subjects in the first cohort. Several of the top co-occurrence clusters appeared to be linked to parvovirus B19, influenza, CMV and Epstein-Barr virus, according to a later analysis. Most CMV-associated TCR beta chains appeared to be HLA-restricted in a later analysis, and the HLA associations seemed to be driven largely by CMV exposure. A later analysis associated about 18,000 TCR beta sequences with specific HLA alleles at a false discovery rate of 0.05. In a later analysis, HLA-associated TCR beta chains showed more clonal expansion and lower generation probabilities than non-associated chains that were equally common. In the study, about 150 TCR beta chains were listed as associated with cytomegalovirus. In a later genetic analysis, a missense DCLRE1C variant was associated with V-gene and J-gene trimming of TCR beta chains, and the association was replicated in an independent cohort. Strong co-occurrence of HLA alleles, especially DR and DQ, made assigning TCR associations to individual alleles difficult. Sequencing depth was assumed to be roughly uniform across donors in the presence/absence analyses, though that assumption may not hold.

In total, 600 or so healthy bone marrow donors made up the cohort. At the time of sampling, every cohort member was nominally healthy, though immune exposures that went unrecorded were likely present. The donor was CMV seropositive and belonged to the group of 270 or so seropositive cohort members. A peripheral blood sample was collected from each donor, and TCR beta sequencing was performed on peripheral blood mononuclear cells. Genomic DNA was extracted from the blood cell samples with the Qiagen DNeasy Blood Extraction Kit. Preparation of the library involved the immunoSEQ multiplex PCR assay. The multiplex PCR relied on a mix of 60 forward primers for TCR Vbeta segments and 13 reverse primers for TCR Jbeta segments. A multiplex PCR assay on genomic DNA amplified the CDR3 region of rearranged TCR beta genes. On the Illumina HiSeq System, the amplified TCR beta libraries were sequenced as 87-base-pair reads. Under the source paper's analysis protocol: In a later analysis, roughly 80 million unique TCR beta chains were counted across the approximately 670 repertoires, and about 9.9 million of these chains were shared by at least two donors. Raw reads were error-corrected and collapsed into unique sequences with a nearest-neighbor algorithm that merged closely related sequences to remove PCR and sequencing errors. V, D and J gene segments were assigned by aligning CDR3 sequences to IMGT reference sequences. For a sequence to be retained, a match of at least six nucleotides to both a V gene segment and a J gene segment was required. A rearrangement counted as productive if the CDR3 had no stop codons and remained in frame with V and J, and every other rearrangement counted as non-productive. CDR3 was defined according to IMGT convention as the region running from the second conserved V-encoded cysteine to the conserved J-encoded phenylalanine. The earlier analysis of about 610 of the donors excluded any sequence lacking an unambiguous match to a single V gene segment. An earlier analysis of approximately 590 of the donors called V segments functional above 56.7% productive rearrangements and segregating when the between-donor standard deviation exceeded 5%. To diagnose cytomegalovirus status from the catalog of TCR beta chain sequences, a statistical classification framework was built. A later analysis assigned V and J genes by comparing TCR nucleotide sequences with IMGT/GENE-DB human TR gene sequences. Using the TCRdist pipeline, a later analysis assigned CDR3 sequences along with most-parsimonious VDJ recombination scenarios. In a later analysis, each TCR beta chain was defined by its CDR3 amino acid sequence together with its V-gene family, and reads lacking a unique V-gene family were excluded. To address suspected cross-contamination and a sequencing artifact, a later analysis removed around 600 highly shared, low-generation-probability nucleotide sequences. In a later analysis, a clonal expansion index was calculated for each public chain from normalized within-repertoire ranks of inferred template counts. A later analysis computed generation probabilities with a VDJ recombination model fitted to out-of-frame rearrangements, and checked the results against IGoR. Hypergeometric tests were used in a later analysis to score TCR-TCR, TCR-HLA and TCR-CMV co-occurrence, with a repertoire-size bias correction applied to the TCR pairs. To estimate false discovery rates, a later analysis permuted the HLA or CMV assignments 20 times. In a later analysis, co-occurring TCRs were grouped using DBSCAN, with TCRdist sequence similarity added in when clustering inside HLA-allele-positive subsets. Co-occurrence clustering excluded repertoires with fewer than 30,000 or more than 120,000 public chains, plus five with anomalous nucleotide sharing. TCRdb limited this immuneACCESS table to in-frame rearrangements with V and J called. A share of clones is missing; checked studies link under half to unresolved V genes, and the rest is unexplained. V and J calls and clone size are copied from that table; D and trimming were computed from the DNA. Here the sample has fewer than 40,000 clones; about three fifths occur a single time. In total, the top ten clones hold 21% of the sample.

This clonotype was sampled from a man aged 45-65 years in good health and CMV-seropositive. The sequenced sample was PBMCs. The rearrangement combines TRBV29-1 with TRBJ2-3; TRBD1 fits 9 bases in the junction. The DNA sequence reads TGCAGCGTTGGTACAGGGGGCGCGTTAGCGGGTAGCACAGATACGCAGTATTTT. Its protein is CSVGTGGALAGSTDTQYF.